This TCR beta chain came from a study of CD8 T cells in ankylosing spondylitis. By quantitative 5'-RACE with molecular barcodes, the TCR beta libraries were made. TCRdb re-called the 5' RACE reads with MiXCR, one entry per CDR3 protein. The table includes about 140,000 distinct CDR3 sequences, 25% to 35% detected once. Overall study findings and caveats: It was reported that disease-linked clones were significantly enriched in matched ankylosing spondylitis synovial fluid. Characteristic of ankylosing spondylitis blood, it appeared, was a TCR beta motif comprising several highly homologous variants.

The CDR3 extends over 16 amino acids. V shed 0 bases, J shed 10 bases, and the junction held 11 bases outside the gene matches. On this clonotype itself: Its antigen is unidentified.

Input material: synovial fluid, either unsorted or a sorted T cell fraction (not recorded which). The sequence was obtained from a male donor with ankylosing spondylitis. The chain is built from TRBV12-3 or TRBV12-4 and TRBJ2-3; TRBD1 agrees at 9 bases. The CDR3: CASSLAVGTGLSAQYF. CDR3 nucleotide sequence: TGTGCCAGCAGTTTAGCGGTGGGGACAGGGTTAAGTGCGCAGTATTTT.